The 10 T cell receptor beta chains listed next were all sequenced from one sample in a study of human T cells and chemical hapten exposure. Time point described: pre-sensitization, week 0. Treatment defined: therapeutic diphenylcyclopropenone sensitization with weekly scalp DPC. TCRdb re-called the RACE reads through MiXCR, storing one row per CDR3 protein. The sample lists roughly 380,000 distinct CDR3 sequences; less than 6.5% were seen once. Specimen: whole blood, collected in connection with sensitization to the hapten diphenylcyclopropenone (DPC). The receptors were gathered from a woman aged 45-65 years with alopecia areata. Some clones in this sample may be carry-over from other donors' samples.

There are a few counts of this clonotype. The rearrangement uses TRBV4-1 and TRBJ2-7; 8 bases line up with TRBD1. Germline V gene sequence: CDR1 MGHRA, CDR2 YSYEKL. The CDR3 is 15 residues long. Losses at the gene ends were 4 bases for V and 3 bases for J; bases not matched to a gene: 8. The CDR3 loop is CASSPGGTPYYEQYF. For the CDR3, the DNA is TGCGCCAGCAGCCCAGGGGGCACCCCTTACTACGAGCAGTACTTC.

This clonotype was counted ten times or more. V usage is TRBV29-1 and J usage is TRBJ2-1; 7 bases map to TRBD1. Trimming at V came to 3 bases and at J to 3 bases, leaving 5 bases not matched to a gene. CDR3 size: 14 residues. From germline, CDR1 is SQVTM and CDR2 ANQGSEA. For the CDR3, the DNA is TGCAGCGTTGATTCGCGACAGGGCTACAATGAGCAGTTCTTC. Translation gives CSVDSRQGYNEQFF.

This clonotype was seen a handful of times. This chain connects TRBV7-9 to TRBJ2-1; TRBD2 agrees at 10 bases. CDR3 length: 15 residues. CDR1 and CDR2 (germline): SEHNR, FQNEAQ (reference sequence). J lost 6 bases, V lost 2 bases, and 4 bases had no gene match. CDR3 protein: CASSLSSGGLNEQFF. CDR3 nucleotide sequence: TGTGCCAGCAGCTTATCTAGCGGGGGTCTCAATGAGCAGTTCTTC. The entire variable domain, with the rest obtained from reference TRBV7-9 and TRBJ2-1, is as follows: DTGVSQNPRHKITKRGQNVTFRCDPISEHNRLYWYRQTLGQGPEFLTYFQNEAQLEKSRLLSDRFSAERPKGSFSTLEIQRTEQGDSAMYLCASSLSSGGLNEQFFGPGTRLTVL.

This clonotype was observed many times. This rearrangement joins TRBV7-2 to TRBJ1-1; no reliable D call. CDR3 size: 15 residues. Germline V CDR1 and CDR2: SGHTA, FQGNSA. Trimming took off 3 bases at V and 0 bases at J, with 11 bases between the two ends. CDR3 in amino acids: CASSLRGPVNTEAFF. The CDR3 bases are TGTGCCAGCAGCTTGCGCGGGCCCGTGAACACTGAAGCTTTCTTT.

This clonotype was counted a few times. The V and J genes are TRBV27 and TRBJ2-7; a weak D match, TRBD2 (6 bases). V was shortened by 4 bases and J by 5 bases, with 15 bases between the two germline ends. The CDR3 has 14 residues. From germline, CDR1 is MNHEY and CDR2 SMNVEV (reference sequence). CDR3 sequence (DNA): TGTGCCAGCAGTTCAGGACTACAGGTCAACGAGCAGTACTTC. As protein: CASSSGLQVNEQYF.

This clonotype was detected ten times or more. The V call is TRBV12-3 or TRBV12-4, the J call TRBJ2-1; 12 nucleotides match TRBD2. With V trimmed by 3 bases and J by 7 bases, 4 bases remained unmatched. The CDR3 runs 15 residues. The CDR3 sequence is CASSFGLAGRNEQFF. The CDR3 DNA reads as TGTGCCAGCAGTTTTGGACTAGCGGGAAGAAATGAGCAGTTCTTC.

This clonotype has just a few counts. This chain links TRBV20-1 with TRBJ2-1; 11 nucleotides line up with TRBD2. Germline trimming cut 0 bases from V and 4 bases from J; bases unmatched to any gene: 5. CDR1 and CDR2 (germline): DFQATT, SNEGSKA (reference sequence). The CDR3 runs to 16 residues. CDR3 bases: TGCAGTGCTAGAGATCGAGTAGCGGGGGGGTACAATGAGCAGTTCTTC. This encodes CSARDRVAGGYNEQFF.

This clonotype has at least ten counts. The gene calls are TRBV11-2 and TRBJ1-1; 12 bases agree with TRBD1. Trimming at V came to 4 bases and at J to 3 bases, leaving 6 bases not matched to a gene. The CDR3 runs 16 residues. Germline CDR1 reads SGHAT; CDR2 reads FQNNGV. The CDR3 nucleotides read TGTGCCAGCAGCTATCGGGACAGGGGGCTGGACACTGAAGCTTTCTTT. Its translation: CASSYRDRGLDTEAFF. Full variable domain (remainder filled in from reference TRBV11-2 and TRBJ1-1): EAGVAQSPRYKIIEKRQSVAFWCNPISGHATLYWYQQILGQGPKLLIQFQNNGVVDDSQLPKDRFSAERLKGVDSTLKIQPAKLEDSAVYLCASSYRDRGLDTEAFFGQGTRLTVV.

This clonotype occurred many times. This chain connects TRBV7-8 to TRBJ1-5, with TRBD1 matching over 8 bases. The CDR3 is 14 residues long. Trimming cost V 5 bases and J 0 bases; bases outside gene matches: 0. Germline-derived CDR1 and CDR2 are SGHVS and FQNEAQ. CDR3 sequence (DNA): TGTGCCAGCAGCGGACAGGGTAGCAATCAGCCCCAGCATTTT. Translating it yields CASSGQGSNQPQHF.

This clonotype was seen only a few times. The chain carries TRBV29-1 and TRBJ2-5; 10 bases agree with TRBD1. CDR1 SQVTM and CDR2 ANQGSEA come from the germline V gene. This CDR3 is 15 amino acids long. V dropped 5 bases and J dropped 5; count of bases not matched to a gene: 11. Written as DNA, the CDR3 is TGCAGCGTTTCCCTTTCGACAGGGGGCGGTGAGACCCAGTACTTC. This codes for CSVSLSTGGGETQYF.